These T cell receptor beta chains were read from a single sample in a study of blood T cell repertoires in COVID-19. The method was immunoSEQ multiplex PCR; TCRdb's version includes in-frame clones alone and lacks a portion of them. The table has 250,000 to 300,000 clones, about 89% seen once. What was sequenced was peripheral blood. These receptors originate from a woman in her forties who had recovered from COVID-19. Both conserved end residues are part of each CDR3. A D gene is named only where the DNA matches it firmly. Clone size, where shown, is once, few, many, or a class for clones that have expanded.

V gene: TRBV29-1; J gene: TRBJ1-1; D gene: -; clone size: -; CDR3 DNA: TGCAGCGTAATGACGGGGGGGACTGAAGCTTTCTTT; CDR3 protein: CSVMTGGTEAFF
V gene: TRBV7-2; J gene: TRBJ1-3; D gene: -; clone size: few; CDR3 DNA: TGTGCCAGCAGCTTCCAGGGGGGAAACACCATATATTTT; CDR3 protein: CASSFQGGNTIYF
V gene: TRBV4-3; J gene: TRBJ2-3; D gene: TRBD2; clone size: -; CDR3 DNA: TGCGCCAGCAGCCAAGACCGGACTAGCGGGGGCACAGATACGCAGTATTTT; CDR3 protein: CASSQDRTSGGTDTQYF
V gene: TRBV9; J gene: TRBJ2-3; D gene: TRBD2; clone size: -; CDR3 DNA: TGTGCCAGCAGCGGTGGGTATCTGGCGGGGGGTCGGAATACGCAGTATTTT; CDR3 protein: CASSGGYLAGGRNTQYF
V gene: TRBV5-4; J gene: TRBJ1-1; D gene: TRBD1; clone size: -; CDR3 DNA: TGTGCCAGCAGCGAGAGGGACAGGGCGAACACTGAAGCTTTCTTT; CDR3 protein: CASSERDRANTEAFF
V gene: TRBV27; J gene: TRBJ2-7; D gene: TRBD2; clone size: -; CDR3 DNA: TGTGCCAGCAGCCCGAGGCGGGGGGGATACGAGCAGTACTTC; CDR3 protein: CASSPRRGGYEQYF
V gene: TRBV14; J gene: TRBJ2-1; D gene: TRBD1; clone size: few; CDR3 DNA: TGTGCCAGCAGGCGACAGGGGGCGCGGGGTGAGCAGTTCTTC; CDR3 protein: CASRRQGARGEQFF
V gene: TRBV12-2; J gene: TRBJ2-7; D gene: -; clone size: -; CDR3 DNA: TGTGCAAGTCGCTTAAGGTCCCCAGGGCGGCAGCGGGGATACTACGAGCAGTACTTC; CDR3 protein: CASRLRSPGRQRGYYEQYF
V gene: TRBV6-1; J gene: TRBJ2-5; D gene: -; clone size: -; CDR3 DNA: TGTGCCAGCAGTGAAAGGGAGTATCGGTTGGAGACCCAGTACTTC; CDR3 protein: CASSEREYRLETQYF
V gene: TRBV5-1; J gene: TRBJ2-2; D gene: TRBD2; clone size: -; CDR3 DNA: TGCGCCAGCAGCTTGGTACTAGCGGGGGCCGGCACCGGGGAGCTGTTTTTT; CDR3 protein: CASSLVLAGAGTGELFF
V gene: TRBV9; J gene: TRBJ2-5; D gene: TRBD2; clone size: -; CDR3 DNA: TGTGCCAGCAGCGCGTCTAGCGGGGGGGAAGAGACCCAGTACTTC; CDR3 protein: CASSASSGGEETQYF
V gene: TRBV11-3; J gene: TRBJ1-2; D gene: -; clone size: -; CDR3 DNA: TGTGCCAGCAGCTTAGGTAGGGAGGGGCTTTGGGCTAACTATGGCTACACCTTC; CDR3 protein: CASSLGREGLWANYGYTF
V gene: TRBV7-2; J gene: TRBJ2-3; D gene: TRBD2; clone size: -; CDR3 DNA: TGTGCCAGCAGCCCCCCCGCGGGGGGGCCGGGTACGCAGTATTTT; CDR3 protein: CASSPPAGGPGTQYF
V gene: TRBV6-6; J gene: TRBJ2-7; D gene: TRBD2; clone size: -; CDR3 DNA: TGTGCCAGCAGTACCCCACGGGGGGGGGATTCCTACGAGCAGTACTTC; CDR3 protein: CASSTPRGGDSYEQYF
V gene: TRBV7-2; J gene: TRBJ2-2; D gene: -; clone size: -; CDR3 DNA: TGTGCCAGCAGCTCTCAGCGAGACACCGGGGAGCTGTTTTTT; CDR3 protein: CASSSQRDTGELFF
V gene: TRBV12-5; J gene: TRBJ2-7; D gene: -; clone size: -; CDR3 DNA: TGTGCTAGTGCCCCAGGGAAGCACGAGCAGTACTTC; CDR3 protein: CASAPGKHEQYF
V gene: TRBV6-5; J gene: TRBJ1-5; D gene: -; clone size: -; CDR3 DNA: TGTGCCAGCAGTTACGCGGTTACGGGGGGATGGCCCCAGCATTTT; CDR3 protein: CASSYAVTGGWPQHF
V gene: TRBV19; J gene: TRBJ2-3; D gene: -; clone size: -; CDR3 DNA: TGTGCCACCAGACGGACTAGCACAGATACGCAGTATTTT; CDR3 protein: CATRRTSTDTQYF
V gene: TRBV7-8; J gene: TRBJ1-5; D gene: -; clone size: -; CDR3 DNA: TGTGCCAGCAGCTTAGCGCTAGAAGGGAGCCAGCCCCAGCATTTT; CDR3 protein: CASSLALEGSQPQHF
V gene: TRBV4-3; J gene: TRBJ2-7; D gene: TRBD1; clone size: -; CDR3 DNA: TGCGCCAGCAGCCAAGTCCCGAGGACAGGGGTCTCCTACGAGCAGTACTTC; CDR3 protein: CASSQVPRTGVSYEQYF
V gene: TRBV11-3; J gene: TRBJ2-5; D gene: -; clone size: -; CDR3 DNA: TGTGCCAGCAGCTCCGGAGAGACCCAGTACTTC; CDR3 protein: CASSSGETQYF
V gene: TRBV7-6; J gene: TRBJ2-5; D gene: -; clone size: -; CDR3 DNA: TGTGCCAGCAGCTTAGGAGCGGGCCAAGAGACCCAGTACTTC; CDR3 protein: CASSLGAGQETQYF
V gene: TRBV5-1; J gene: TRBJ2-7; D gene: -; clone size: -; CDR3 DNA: TGCGCCAGCAGCTTTGGCGGTTACGAGCAGTACTTC; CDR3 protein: CASSFGGYEQYF
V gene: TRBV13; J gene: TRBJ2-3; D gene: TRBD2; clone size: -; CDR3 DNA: TGTGCCAGCAGCTTACCTCGGGGGGGCCTTGTAGGAGATACGCAGTATTTT; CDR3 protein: CASSLPRGGLVGDTQYF
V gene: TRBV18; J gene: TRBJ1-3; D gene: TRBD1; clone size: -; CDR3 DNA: TGTGCCAGCTCACCGAACCGACAGGGAAGCTCTGGAAACACCATATATTTT; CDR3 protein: CASSPNRQGSSGNTIYF
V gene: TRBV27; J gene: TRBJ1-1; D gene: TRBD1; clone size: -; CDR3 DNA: TGTGCCAGCAGTTCCACAGGGGGCTGGGTAGCTTTCTTT; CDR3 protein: CASSSTGGWVAFF
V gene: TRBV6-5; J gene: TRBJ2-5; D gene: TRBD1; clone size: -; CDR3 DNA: TGTGCCAGCAGCCTGGACAGGGGAGAGACCCAGTACTTC; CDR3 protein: CASSLDRGETQYF
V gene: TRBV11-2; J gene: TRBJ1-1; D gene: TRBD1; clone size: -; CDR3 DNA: TGTGCCAGCAGCACCAACAGGGGCCCAAACACTGAAGCTTTCTTT; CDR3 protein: CASSTNRGPNTEAFF
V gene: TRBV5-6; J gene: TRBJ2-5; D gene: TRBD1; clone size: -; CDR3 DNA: TGTGCCAGCAGCTTGGGGACAGGTGAGGAGACCCAGTACTTC; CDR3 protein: CASSLGTGEETQYF
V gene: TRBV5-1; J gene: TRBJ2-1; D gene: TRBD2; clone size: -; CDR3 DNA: TGCGCCAGCAGCTTGGCCTGGCTAGCGGGGGGCAACAATGAGCAGTTCTTC; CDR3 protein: CASSLAWLAGGNNEQFF
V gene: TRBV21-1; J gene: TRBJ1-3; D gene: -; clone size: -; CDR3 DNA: TGTGCCAGCACCAAAGGGGAGGGCGAGACAGGGGTTAGTGGAAACACCATATATTTT; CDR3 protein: CASTKGEGETGVSGNTIYF
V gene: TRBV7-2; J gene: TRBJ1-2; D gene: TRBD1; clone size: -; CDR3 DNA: TGTGCCAGCAGCACTACAGGGGGCGGTCTTCTATATGGCTACACCTTC; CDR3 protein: CASSTTGGGLLYGYTF
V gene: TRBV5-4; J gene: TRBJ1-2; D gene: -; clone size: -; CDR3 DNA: TGTGCCAGCAGCTGGGACTCTCGCGGCTACACCTTC; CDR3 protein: CASSWDSRGYTF
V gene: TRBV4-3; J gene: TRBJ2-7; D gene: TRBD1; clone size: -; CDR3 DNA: TGCGCCAGCAGCGCTCCTCGGACAGGGAAGCAGTACTTC; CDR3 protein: CASSAPRTGKQYF
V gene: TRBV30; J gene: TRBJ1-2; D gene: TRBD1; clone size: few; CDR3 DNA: TGTGCCTGCTTTATCGGACAGGGGGCCTATGGCTACACCTTC; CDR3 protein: CACFIGQGAYGYTF
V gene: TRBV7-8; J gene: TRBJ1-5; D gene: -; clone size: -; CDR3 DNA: TGTGCCAGCAGCTTAGCGGTGGCAGGGTACAATCAGCCCCAGCATTTT; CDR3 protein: CASSLAVAGYNQPQHF
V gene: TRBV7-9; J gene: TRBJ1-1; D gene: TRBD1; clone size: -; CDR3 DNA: TGTGCCAGCAGCTTTACACAGGGGCCCATGAACACTGAAGCTTTCTTT; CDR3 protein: CASSFTQGPMNTEAFF
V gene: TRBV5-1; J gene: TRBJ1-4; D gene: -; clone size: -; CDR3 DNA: TGCGCCAGCAGCGCGGGGTCGGAGGAAAAACTGTTTTTT; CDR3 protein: CASSAGSEEKLFF
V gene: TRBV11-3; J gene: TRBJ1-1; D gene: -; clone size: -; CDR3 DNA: TGTGCCAGCAGCCCCAGGGGGAACACTGAAGCTTTCTTT; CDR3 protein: CASSPRGNTEAFF
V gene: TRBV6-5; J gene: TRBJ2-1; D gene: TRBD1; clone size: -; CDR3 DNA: TGTGCCAGCAGTTGGGACAGGGGGCCCAATGAGCAGTTCTTC; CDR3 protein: CASSWDRGPNEQFF
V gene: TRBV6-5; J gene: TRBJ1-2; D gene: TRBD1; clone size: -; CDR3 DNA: TGTGCCAGCAGCCGACAGGGGACCTATGGCTACACCTTC; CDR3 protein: CASSRQGTYGYTF
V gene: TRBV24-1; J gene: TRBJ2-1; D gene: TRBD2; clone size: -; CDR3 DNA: TGTGCCACCAGTGACGCGACTAGCGGGGGCTACAATGAGCAGTTCTTC; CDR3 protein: CATSDATSGGYNEQFF
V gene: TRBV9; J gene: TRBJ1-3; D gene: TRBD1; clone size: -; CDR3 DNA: TGTGCCAGCAGCGTAGATGACCTGGACAGGGGAGGAAACACCATATATTTT; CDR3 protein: CASSVDDLDRGGNTIYF
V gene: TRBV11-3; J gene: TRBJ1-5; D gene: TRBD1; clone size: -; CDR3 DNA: TGTGCCAGCAGCTTAGAGACAGGGGGCGGTGGCAATCAGCCCCAGCATTTT; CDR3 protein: CASSLETGGGGNQPQHF
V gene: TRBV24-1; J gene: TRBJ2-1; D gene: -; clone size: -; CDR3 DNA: TGTGCCACCAGTGATTCAAGGGGCGCTGGCAATGAGCAGTTCTTC; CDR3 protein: CATSDSRGAGNEQFF
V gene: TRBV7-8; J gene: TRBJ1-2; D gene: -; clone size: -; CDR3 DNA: TGTGCCAGCAGCTACGGGGCTCGAAGGACTACCTATGGCTACACCTTC; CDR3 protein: CASSYGARRTTYGYTF
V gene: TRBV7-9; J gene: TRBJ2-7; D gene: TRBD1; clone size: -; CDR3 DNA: TGTGCCAGCAGCCCCGACAGGGGAACCTACGAGCAGTACTTC; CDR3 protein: CASSPDRGTYEQYF
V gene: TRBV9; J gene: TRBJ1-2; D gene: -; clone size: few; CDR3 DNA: TGTGCCAGCAGCCCCGACAGGAACTATGGCTACACCTTC; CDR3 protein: CASSPDRNYGYTF
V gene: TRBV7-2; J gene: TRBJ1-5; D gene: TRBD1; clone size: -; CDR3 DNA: TGTGCCAGCAGCTCAGAGACAGGGCGGGTGGGCAATCAGCCCCAGCATTTT; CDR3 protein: CASSSETGRVGNQPQHF
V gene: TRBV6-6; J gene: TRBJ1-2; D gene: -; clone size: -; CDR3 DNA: TGTGCCAGCAGAAAAGGGGCCCGGACAGTTCTCGCCAACTTC; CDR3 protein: CASRKGARTVLANF
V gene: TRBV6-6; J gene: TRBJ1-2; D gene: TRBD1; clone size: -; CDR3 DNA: TGTGCCAGCAGTTCCTCCGGGACAGGTTATGGCTACACCTTC; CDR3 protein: CASSSSGTGYGYTF
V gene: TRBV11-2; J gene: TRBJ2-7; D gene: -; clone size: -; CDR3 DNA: TGTGCCAGCAGCCGAAGTGGACAGTACTCCTACGAGCAGTACTTC; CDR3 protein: CASSRSGQYSYEQYF
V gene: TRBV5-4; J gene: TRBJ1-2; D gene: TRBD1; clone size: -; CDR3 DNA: TGTGCCAGCAGCTTGGATGGTCGCAGGGGGCCCGGCTACACCTTC; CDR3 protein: CASSLDGRRGPGYTF
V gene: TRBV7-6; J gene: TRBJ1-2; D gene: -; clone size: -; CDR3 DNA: TGTGCCAGCGGACAGTTTGGCACCGCAGGCTACACCTTC; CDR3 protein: CASGQFGTAGYTF